This TCR beta chain originates from a study of T cell changes during pregnancy in multiple sclerosis. Per germline, CDR1 SQVTM and CDR2 ANQGSEA. Trimming cost V 0 bases and J 7 bases, with 12 bases left between them. This CDR3 contains 14 residues. TCRdb's table, derived via immunoSEQ multiplex PCR, lists solely in-frame clones and lacks some. The sample records roughly 90,000 clones, around 93% being singletons. Here the sequenced sample was peripheral blood, taken in the first trimester of pregnancy. The receptor comes from a female donor in good health, enrolled as a control in a pregnancy study. V gene TRBV29-1 combines with J gene TRBJ1-4, with D uncertain. CDR3 residues: CSVEDNGLGEKLFF. In DNA, the CDR3 is TGCAGCGTTGAAGATAACGGGTTGGGTGAAAAACTGTTTTTT.